This T cell receptor (beta chain) was sequenced in a study of cytomegalovirus exposure and HLA in healthy donors. Amplification used 60 Vbeta primers and 13 Jbeta primers. Assay: immunoSEQ multiplex PCR; the TCRdb copy retains only in-frame clones and omits some. In total, the table holds some 130,000 clones. After removal of 5 bases from V and 4 bases from J, the junction contained 11 bases not matched to a gene. The CDR3 is 16 amino acids. Germline loops: CDR1 MNHNY, CDR2 SVGAGI (reference sequence). The TCR comes from a woman aged 40-49 years in good health and CMV-seropositive. The chain combines TRBV6-6 with TRBJ2-3, with 8 bases that match TRBD2. The sample taken for sequencing was PBMCs. In DNA, the CDR3 is TGTGCCAGCAGTCTGGGACTAGAGGTAGCATCAGATACGCAGTATTTT. This gives the protein CASSLGLEVASDTQYF.